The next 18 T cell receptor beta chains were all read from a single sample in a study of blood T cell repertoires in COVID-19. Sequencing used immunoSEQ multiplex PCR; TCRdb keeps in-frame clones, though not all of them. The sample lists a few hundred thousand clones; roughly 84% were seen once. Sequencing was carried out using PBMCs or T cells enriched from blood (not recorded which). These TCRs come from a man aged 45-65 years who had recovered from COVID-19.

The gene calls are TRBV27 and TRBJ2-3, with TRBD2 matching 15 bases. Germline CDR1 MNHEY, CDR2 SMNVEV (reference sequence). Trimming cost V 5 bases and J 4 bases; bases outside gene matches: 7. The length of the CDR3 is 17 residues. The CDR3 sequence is CASSLRTSGGEADTQYF. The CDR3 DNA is TGTGCCAGCAGTCTCAGGACTAGCGGGGGGGAGGCAGATACGCAGTATTTT.

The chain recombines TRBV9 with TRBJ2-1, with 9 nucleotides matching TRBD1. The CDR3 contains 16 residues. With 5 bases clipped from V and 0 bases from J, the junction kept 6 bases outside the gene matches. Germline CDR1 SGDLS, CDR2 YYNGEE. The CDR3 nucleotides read TGTGCCAGCAGTGGGGGACAGGGCTTCTCCTACAATGAGCAGTTCTTC. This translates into CASSGGQGFSYNEQFF.

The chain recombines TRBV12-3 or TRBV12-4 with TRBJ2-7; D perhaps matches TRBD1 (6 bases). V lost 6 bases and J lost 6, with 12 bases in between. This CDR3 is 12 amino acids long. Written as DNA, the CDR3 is TGTGCCAGCAGCCAGGGGAAGGCCGAGCAGTACTTC. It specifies CASSQGKAEQYF.

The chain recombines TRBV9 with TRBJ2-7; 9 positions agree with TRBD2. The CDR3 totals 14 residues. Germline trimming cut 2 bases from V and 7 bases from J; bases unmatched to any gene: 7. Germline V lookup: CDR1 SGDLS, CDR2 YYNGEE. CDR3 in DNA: TGTGCCAGCAGCGTTAGCGGGAGAGGAGGGGAGCAGTACTTC. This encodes CASSVSGRGGEQYF.

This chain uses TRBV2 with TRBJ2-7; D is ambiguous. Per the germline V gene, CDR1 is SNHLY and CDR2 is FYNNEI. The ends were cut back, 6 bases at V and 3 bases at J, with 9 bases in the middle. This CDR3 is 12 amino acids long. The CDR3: CASRIYNYEQYF. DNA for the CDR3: TGTGCCAGCAGAATATACAACTACGAGCAGTACTTC.

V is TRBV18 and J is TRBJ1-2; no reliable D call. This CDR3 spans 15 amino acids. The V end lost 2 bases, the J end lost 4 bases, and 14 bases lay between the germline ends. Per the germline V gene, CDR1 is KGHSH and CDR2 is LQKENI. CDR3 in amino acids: CASSPESGSAYGYTF. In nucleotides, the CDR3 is TGTGCCAGCTCACCAGAATCCGGGTCCGCCTATGGCTACACCTTC.

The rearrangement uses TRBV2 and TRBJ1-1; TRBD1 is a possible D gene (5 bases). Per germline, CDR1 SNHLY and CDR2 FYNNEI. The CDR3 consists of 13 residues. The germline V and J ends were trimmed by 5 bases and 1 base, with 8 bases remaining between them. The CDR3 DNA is TGTGCCAGCAGTACGGACAAGAACACTGAAGCTTTCTTT. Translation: CASSTDKNTEAFF.

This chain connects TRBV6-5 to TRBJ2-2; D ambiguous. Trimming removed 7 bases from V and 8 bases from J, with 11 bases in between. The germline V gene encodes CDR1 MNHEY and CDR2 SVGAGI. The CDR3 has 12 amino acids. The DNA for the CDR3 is TGTGCCAGCACTTTTAGTTCTGGGGAGCTGTTTTTT. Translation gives CASTFSSGELFF.

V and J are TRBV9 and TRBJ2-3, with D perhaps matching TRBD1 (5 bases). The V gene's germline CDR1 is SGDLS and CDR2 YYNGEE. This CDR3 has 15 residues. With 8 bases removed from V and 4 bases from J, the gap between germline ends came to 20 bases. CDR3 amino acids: CASRPSPLGADTQYF. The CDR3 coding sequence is TGTGCCAGTCGACCGTCCCCTCTAGGGGCAGATACGCAGTATTTT.

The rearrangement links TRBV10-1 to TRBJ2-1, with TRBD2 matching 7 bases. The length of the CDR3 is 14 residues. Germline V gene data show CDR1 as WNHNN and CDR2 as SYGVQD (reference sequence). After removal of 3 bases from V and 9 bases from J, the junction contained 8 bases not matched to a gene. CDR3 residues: CASSDGGIGTEQFF. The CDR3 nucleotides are TGCGCCAGCAGTGACGGGGGGATTGGGACTGAGCAGTTCTTC.

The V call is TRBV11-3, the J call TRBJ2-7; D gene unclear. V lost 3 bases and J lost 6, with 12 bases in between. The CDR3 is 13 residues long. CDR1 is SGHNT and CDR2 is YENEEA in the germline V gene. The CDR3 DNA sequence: TGTGCCAGCAGCTTTGACTGGCGGCGCGAGCAGTACTTC. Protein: CASSFDWRREQYF.

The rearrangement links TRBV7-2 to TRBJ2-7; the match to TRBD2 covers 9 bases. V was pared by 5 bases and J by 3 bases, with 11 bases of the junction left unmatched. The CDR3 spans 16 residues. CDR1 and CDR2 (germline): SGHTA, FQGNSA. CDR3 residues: CASSIRQGLADYEQYF. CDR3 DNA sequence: TGTGCCAGCAGCATAAGGCAGGGACTAGCAGACTACGAGCAGTACTTC.

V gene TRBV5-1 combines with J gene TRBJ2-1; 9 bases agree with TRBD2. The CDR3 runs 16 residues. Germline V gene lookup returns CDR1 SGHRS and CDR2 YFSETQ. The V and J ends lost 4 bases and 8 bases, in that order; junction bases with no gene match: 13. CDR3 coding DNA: TGCGCCAGCAGCCGGGCCTCGACTAGCGGAAGCGATGAGCAGTTCTTC. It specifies CASSRASTSGSDEQFF.

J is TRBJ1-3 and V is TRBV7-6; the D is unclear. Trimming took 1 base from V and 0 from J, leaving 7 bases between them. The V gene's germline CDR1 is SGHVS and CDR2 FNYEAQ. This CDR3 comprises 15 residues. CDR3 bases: TGTGCCAGCAGCTTAGGAGCGATCTCTGGAAACACCATATATTTT. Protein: CASSLGAISGNTIYF.

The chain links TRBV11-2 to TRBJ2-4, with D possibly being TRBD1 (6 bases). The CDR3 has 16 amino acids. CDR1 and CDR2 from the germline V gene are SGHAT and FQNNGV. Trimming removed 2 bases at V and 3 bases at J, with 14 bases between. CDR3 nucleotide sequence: TGTGCCAGCAGCTTACTGACAGGCGGCATCAAAAACATTCAGTACTTC. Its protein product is CASSLLTGGIKNIQYF.

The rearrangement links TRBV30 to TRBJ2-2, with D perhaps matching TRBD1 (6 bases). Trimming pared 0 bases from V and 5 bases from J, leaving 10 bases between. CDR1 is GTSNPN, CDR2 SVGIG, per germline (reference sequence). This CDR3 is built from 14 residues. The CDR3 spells CAWSVQGRTGELFF. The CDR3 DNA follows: TGTGCCTGGAGTGTACAGGGAAGGACCGGGGAGCTGTTTTTT.

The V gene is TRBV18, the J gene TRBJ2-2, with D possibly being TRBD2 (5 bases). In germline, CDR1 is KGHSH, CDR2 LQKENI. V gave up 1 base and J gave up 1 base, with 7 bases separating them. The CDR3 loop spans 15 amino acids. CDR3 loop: CASSPQGGNTGELFF. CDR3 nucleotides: TGTGCCAGCTCACCACAAGGAGGGAACACCGGGGAGCTGTTTTTT.

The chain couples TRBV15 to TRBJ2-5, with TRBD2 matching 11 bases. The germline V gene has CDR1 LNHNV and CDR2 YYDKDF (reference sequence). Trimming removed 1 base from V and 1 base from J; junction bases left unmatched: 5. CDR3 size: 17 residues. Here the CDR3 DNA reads TGTGCCACCAGCAGAGGTCTAGCGGGGGGCGTCCAAGAGACCCAGTACTTC. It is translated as CATSRGLAGGVQETQYF. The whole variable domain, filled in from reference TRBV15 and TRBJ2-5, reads DAMVIQNPRYQVTQFGKPVTLSCSQTLNHNVMYWYQQKSSQAPKLLFHYYDKDFNNEADTPDNFQSRRPNTSFCFLDIRSPGLGDTAMYLCATSRGLAGGVQETQYFGPGTRLLVL.